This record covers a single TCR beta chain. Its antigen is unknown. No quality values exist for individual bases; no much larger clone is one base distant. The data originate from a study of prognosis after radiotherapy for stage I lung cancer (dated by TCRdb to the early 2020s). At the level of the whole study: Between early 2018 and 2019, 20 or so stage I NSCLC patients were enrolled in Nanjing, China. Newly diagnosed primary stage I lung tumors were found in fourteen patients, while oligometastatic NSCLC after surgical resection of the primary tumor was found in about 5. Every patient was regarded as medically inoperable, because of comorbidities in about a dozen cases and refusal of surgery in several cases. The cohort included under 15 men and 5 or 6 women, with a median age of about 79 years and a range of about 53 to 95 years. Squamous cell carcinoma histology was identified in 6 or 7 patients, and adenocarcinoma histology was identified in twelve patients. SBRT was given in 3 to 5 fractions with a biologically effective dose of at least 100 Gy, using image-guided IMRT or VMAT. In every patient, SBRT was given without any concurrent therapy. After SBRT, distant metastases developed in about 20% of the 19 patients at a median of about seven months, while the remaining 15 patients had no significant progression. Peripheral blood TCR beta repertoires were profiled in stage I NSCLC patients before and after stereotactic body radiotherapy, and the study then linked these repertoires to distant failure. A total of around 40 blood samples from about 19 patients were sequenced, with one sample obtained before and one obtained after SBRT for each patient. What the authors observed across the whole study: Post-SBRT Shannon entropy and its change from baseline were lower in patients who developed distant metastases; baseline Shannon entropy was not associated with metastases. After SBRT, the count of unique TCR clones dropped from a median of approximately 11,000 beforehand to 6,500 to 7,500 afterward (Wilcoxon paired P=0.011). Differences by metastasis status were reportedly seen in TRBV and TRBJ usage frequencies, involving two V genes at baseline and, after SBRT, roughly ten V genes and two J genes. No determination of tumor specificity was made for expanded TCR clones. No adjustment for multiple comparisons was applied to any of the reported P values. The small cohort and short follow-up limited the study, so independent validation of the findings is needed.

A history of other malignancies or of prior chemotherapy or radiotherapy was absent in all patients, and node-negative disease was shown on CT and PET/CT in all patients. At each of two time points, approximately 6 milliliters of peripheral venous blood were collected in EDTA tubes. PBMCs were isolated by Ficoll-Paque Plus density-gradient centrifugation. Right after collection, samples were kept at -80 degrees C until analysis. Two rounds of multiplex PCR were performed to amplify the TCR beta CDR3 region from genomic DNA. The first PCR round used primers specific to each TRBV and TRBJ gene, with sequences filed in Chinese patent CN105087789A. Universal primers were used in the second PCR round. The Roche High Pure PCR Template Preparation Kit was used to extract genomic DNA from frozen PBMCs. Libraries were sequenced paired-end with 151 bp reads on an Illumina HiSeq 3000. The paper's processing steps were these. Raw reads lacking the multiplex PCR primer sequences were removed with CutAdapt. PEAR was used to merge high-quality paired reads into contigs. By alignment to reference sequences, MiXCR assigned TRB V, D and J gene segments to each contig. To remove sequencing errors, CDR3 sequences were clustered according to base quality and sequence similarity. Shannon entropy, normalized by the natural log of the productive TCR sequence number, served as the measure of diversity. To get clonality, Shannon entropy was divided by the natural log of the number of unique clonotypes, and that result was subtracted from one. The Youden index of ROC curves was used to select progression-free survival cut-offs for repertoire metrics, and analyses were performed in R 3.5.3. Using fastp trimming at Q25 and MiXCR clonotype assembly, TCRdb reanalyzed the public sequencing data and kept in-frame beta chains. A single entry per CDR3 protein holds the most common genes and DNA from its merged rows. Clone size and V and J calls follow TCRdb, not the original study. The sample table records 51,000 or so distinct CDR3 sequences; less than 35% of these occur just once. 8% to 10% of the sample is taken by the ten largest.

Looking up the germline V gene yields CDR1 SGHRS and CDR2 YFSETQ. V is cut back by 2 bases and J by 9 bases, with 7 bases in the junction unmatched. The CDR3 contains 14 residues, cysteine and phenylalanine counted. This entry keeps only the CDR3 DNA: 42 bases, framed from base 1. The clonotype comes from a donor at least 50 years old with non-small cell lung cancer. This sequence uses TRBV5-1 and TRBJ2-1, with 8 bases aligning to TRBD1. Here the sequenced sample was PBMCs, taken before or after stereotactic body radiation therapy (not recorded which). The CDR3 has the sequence CASSLGSGTGEQFF. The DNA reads TGCGCCAGCAGCTTAGGGTCCGGGACAGGTGAGCAGTTCTTC.